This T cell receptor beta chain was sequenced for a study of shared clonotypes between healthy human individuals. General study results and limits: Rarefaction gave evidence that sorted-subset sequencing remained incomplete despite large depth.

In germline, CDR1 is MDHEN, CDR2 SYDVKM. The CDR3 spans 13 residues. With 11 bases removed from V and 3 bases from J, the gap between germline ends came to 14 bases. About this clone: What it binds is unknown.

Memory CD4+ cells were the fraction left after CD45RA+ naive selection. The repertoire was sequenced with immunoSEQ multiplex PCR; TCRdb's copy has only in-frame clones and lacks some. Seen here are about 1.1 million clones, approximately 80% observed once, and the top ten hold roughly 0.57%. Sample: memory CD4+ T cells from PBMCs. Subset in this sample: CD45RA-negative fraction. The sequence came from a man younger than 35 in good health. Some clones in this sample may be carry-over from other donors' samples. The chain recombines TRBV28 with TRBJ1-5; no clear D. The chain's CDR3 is CAARSSINQPQHF. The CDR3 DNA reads TGTGCCGCCCGAAGTTCGATCAATCAGCCCCAGCATTTT.